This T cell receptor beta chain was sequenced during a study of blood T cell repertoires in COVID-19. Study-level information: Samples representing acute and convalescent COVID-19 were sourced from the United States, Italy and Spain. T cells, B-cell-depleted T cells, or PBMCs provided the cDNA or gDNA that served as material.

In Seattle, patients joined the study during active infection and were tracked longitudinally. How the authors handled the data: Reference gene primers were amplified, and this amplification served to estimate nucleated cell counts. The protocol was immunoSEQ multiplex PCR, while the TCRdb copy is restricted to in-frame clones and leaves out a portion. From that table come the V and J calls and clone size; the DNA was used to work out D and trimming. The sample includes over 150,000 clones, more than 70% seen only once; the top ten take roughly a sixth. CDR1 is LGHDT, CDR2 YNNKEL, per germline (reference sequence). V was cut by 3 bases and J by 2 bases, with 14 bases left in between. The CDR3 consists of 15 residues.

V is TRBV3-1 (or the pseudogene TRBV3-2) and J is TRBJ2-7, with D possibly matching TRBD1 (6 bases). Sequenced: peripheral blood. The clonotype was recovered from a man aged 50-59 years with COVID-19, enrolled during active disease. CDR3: CASSQTGPGTYEQYF. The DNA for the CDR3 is TGTGCCAGCAGCCAGACAGGCCCCGGTACCTACGAGCAGTACTTC.